The 7 T cell receptor beta chains listed next were all sequenced from one sample in a study of cytomegalovirus exposure and HLA in healthy donors. Amplification used 60 Vbeta primers and 13 Jbeta primers. Assay used: immunoSEQ multiplex PCR; TCRdb lists only in-frame clones, some missing. Here the sample spans about 130,000 clones, less than 85% being singletons. The sample taken for sequencing was PBMCs. Receptor source: a man aged 30 to 39 in good health and CMV-seropositive.

Regarding this clone: The missing conserved phenylalanine or tryptophan at the end of this CDR3 makes a read error likely. The chain combines TRBV10-3 with TRBJ1-4, with 11 bases aligning to TRBD1. This CDR3 spans 14 amino acids. Trimming removed 4 bases from V and 7 bases from J; junction bases left unmatched: 2. Germline V CDR1 and CDR2: ENHRY, SYGVKD. The CDR3: CAISGTGGVEKLFC. Written as DNA, the CDR3 is TGTGCCATCAGTGGGACAGGGGGCGTTGAAAAACTGTTTTGT.

A single count supports this clone. The V gene is TRBV2, the J gene TRBJ1-4; TRBD1 is a possible D gene (6 bases). V was trimmed by 2 bases and J by 8 bases, leaving 9 bases between them. Looked up from germline, CDR1 is SNHLY and CDR2 is FYNNEI. The CDR3 sequence is 13 residues long. The chain's CDR3 is CASSERTVEKLFF. As DNA, the CDR3 is TGTGCCAGCAGTGAACGGACAGTCGAAAAACTGTTTTTT.

The chain carries TRBV29-1 and TRBJ1-6, with 11 bases fitting TRBD1. CDR3 length: 19 residues. V lost 3 bases and J lost 4; bases outside the gene matches: 14. Per germline, CDR1 SQVTM and CDR2 ANQGSEA. This CDR3 reads CSVDDGGVDRGRYNSPLHF. The DNA for the CDR3 is TGCAGCGTTGATGATGGGGGGGTGGACAGGGGGCGTTATAATTCACCCCTCCACTTT.

This clone was seen more than once but under ten times. This chain connects TRBV6-6 to TRBJ2-2; D might be TRBD1 (6 bases). V was cut by 0 bases and J by 0 bases, with 8 bases left in between. Per the germline V gene, CDR1 is MNHNY and CDR2 is SVGAGI (reference sequence). The CDR3 has 16 residues. CDR3 sequence: CASSYSGTPNTGELFF. For the CDR3, the DNA is TGTGCCAGCAGTTACTCGGGGACACCGAACACCGGGGAGCTGTTTTTT.

The V call is TRBV19, the J call TRBJ2-7; D is uncertain. CDR3 length: 14 amino acids. The germline V gene encodes CDR1 LNHDA and CDR2 SQIVND (reference sequence). V lost 9 bases and J lost 0, with 15 bases in between. CDR3 protein: CASQQQHNSYEQYF. CDR3 nucleotide sequence: TGTGCCAGCCAGCAACAGCACAACTCCTACGAGCAGTACTTC.

The chain carries TRBV19 and TRBJ2-1; D not resolved. Germline V gene lookup returns CDR1 LNHDA and CDR2 SQIVND (reference sequence). The V end was cut by 0 bases, the J end by 6 bases, with 3 bases between. The CDR3 runs to 12 residues. As DNA, the CDR3 is TGTGCCAGTAGTATAGACCGCAATGAGCAGTTCTTC. It codes for CASSIDRNEQFF.

The chain employs TRBV27 and TRBJ1-5, with D possibly TRBD1 on 5 matching bases. V was pared by 6 bases and J by 7 bases, with 13 bases between. CDR3 length: 13 amino acids. Germline V gene sequence: CDR1 MNHEY, CDR2 SMNVEV (reference sequence). The CDR3 DNA sequence: TGTGCCAGCAGCCTAGGGAGGGACCAGCCCCAGCATTTT. Translation: CASSLGRDQPQHF.